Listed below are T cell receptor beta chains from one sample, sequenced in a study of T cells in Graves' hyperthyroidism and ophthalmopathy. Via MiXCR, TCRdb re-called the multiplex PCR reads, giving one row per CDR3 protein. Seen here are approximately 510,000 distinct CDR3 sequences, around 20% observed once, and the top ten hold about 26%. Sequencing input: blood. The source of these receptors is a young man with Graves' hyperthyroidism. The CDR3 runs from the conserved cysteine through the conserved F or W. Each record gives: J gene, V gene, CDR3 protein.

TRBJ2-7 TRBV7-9 CASSLVHRGEQYF
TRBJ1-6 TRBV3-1 CASSYLPGGEGSPLHF
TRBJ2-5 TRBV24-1 CATSDGSLETQYF
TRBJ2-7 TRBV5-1 CASSPGLAGASYEQYF
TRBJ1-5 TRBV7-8 CASSSTGGLGNQPQHF
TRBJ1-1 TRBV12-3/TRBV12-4 CASSPDRGMNTEAFF
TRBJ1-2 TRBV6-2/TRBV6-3 CASRSTGEGSGTF
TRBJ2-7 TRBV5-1 CASSSPRSASSSYEQYF
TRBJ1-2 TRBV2 CASSEGVEDYGYTF
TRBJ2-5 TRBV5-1 CASSLAGTGETQYF
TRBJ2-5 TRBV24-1 CATSDPIGGTQETQYF
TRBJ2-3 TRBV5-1 CASSLGLLTDTQYF
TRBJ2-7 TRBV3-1 CASSHLLLYERYF
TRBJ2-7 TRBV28 CASKETGYSYEQYF
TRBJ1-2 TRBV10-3 CAIRLGQMYGYTF
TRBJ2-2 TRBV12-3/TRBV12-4 CASSLTPAGGNTGELFF
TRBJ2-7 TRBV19 CASSALLGGNEQYF
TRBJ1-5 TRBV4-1 CASSPDGGFINQPQHF
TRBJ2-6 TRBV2 CASSDAGLAGANVLTF
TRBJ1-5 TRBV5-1 CASSSRDTNQPQHF
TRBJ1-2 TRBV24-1 CATSDADSYGYTF
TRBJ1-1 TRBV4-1 CASSLGTVGTEAFF
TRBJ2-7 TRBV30 CAWRAGSSYEQYF
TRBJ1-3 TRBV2 CASRPTGAGNTIYF
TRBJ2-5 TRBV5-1 CASSRTSLETQYF
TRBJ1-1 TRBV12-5 CASGVAMNTEAFF
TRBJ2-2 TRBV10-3 CAISERGGNTGELFF
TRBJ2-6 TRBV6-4 CASSNRQGALGANVLTF
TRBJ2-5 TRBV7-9 CASSFGTAQETQYF
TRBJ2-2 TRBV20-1 CSARRLAGEIGELFF
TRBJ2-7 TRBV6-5 CASSFNRGDYEQYF
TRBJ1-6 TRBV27 CASSFPTFTGVWSPLHF
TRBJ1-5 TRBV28 CASTRTGVGNQPQHF
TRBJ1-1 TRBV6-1 CASSARQGGEAFF
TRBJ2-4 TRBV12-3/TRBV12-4 CASSFSGPGQGNIQYF
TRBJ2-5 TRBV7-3 CASSQGLAAKGETQYF
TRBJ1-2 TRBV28 CASATRDPYGYTF
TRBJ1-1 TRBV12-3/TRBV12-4 CASSPRAENTEAFF
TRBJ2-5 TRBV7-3 CASSRTGTPRETQYF
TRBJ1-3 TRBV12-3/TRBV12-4 CASSLRQLGNTIYF
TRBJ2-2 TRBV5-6 CASSLVKGRTTGELFF
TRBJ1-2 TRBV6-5 CASSYIGGADYGYTF
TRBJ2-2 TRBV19 CASSPGTNTGELFF
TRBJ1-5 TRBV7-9 CASSLGGQHF
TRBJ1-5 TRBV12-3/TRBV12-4 CASSLAIGDFNQPQHF
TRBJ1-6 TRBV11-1 CASSLATGGTVNPPLHF
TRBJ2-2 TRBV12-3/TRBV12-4 CASNIPGTGHTGELFF
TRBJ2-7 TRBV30 CAWSVGPAYEQYF
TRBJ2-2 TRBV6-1 CASSGQGHNTGELFF
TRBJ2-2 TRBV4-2 CASSQGLNTGELFF
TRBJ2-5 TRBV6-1 CASTRGLTSAETQYF
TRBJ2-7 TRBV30 CAWSVQAGEQYF
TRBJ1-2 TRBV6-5 CASSYSFGQGYGYTF